The sequence of this T cell receptor beta chain was determined in a study of blood T cell repertoires in COVID-19. Looking at the study overall: PBMCs, B-cell-depleted T cells, or T cells were the source of the cDNA or gDNA that made up the material.

Germline loops: CDR1 SGHRS, CDR2 YFSETQ. This CDR3 has 17 amino acids. With 3 bases clipped from V and 5 bases from J, the junction kept 9 bases outside the gene matches. Authors' data handling: Amplifying reference gene primers gave estimates of nucleated cell counts. Produced via immunoSEQ multiplex PCR; TCRdb's table is partial and in-frame only. V and J calls and clone size follow that table, whereas D and trimming were derived from the DNA. The sample consists of roughly 220,000 clones, about 85% of them appearing once. The chain links TRBV5-1 to TRBJ2-2; the match to TRBD2 covers 11 bases. Sequences were obtained from peripheral blood. The sequence derives from a woman in her fifties or sixties who had recovered from COVID-19. The CDR3 loop reads CASSSLASGGSTGELFF. The CDR3 coding sequence is TGCGCCAGCAGCTCCCTAGCTAGCGGGGGGTCGACCGGGGAGCTGTTTTTT.